This TCR beta chain was recovered during a study of CD8+CD57+ T cells in acquired aplastic anemia. At the level of the study: Sorted CD4+ and CD8+ cells gave a mean 3.2 ug DNA, range roughly 0.18 to 30 ug. Whole-study findings and limits: Patients and controls shared about 30 CD8+ CDR3 sequences, which appeared highly expressed in patients and within their immunodominant clones.

As concerns this clonotype: Its target is unknown.

Researchers used genomic DNA as the template to profile TCR beta VDJ and CDR3. TCRdb used MiXCR to reprocess the reads, holding one entry per CDR3 protein. This sample has roughly 290,000 distinct CDR3 sequences, with roughly 61% found just once. It was patients with CD8+CD57+ cell expansion by flow cytometry who were chosen for sequencing. All patients were therapy-naive when blood was sampled. This CDR3 region has 16 residues. Germline loops: CDR1 SGHTA, CDR2 FQGTGA. The trim removed 3 bases at V and 2 bases at J, leaving 8 bases unmatched. What was sequenced was sorted CD4+, CD8+, or CD8+CD57+ T cells (not recorded which) from PBMCs. The chain carries TRBV7-3 and TRBJ2-5, with TRBD1 matching over 8 bases. This clonotype was sampled from a human donor with aplastic anemia. The CDR3 here is CASSFRGQGPQETQYF. CDR3 in DNA: TGTGCCAGCAGCTTCAGAGGACAGGGTCCTCAAGAGACCCAGTACTTC.